This T cell receptor (beta chain) was obtained from a study of T cells in Graves' hyperthyroidism and ophthalmopathy. Study-wide background: Blood was drawn when the patient was first diagnosed and still untreated.

Germline lookup yields CDR1 LNHNV and CDR2 YYDKDF (reference sequence). The V end lost 0 bases, the J end lost 8 bases, and 24 bases lay between the germline ends. The CDR3 runs to 18 residues. RNA transcripts were the template for amplifying TCR beta CDR3 regions. Primed by the HTBI set, a first-round RT-PCR was run on the TCR CDR3. MiXCR was run by TCRdb on the multiplex PCR reads, yielding one entry per CDR3 protein. The sample consists of roughly 300,000 distinct CDR3 sequences, about 15% of them appearing once. This clonotype was counted between two and nine times. The sequencing sample was made of blood. This TCR was sampled from a woman aged 25 to 39 with Graves' hyperthyroidism. V usage is TRBV15 and J usage is TRBJ2-3; D perhaps matches TRBD2 (5 bases). The CDR3 DNA is TGTGCCACCAGCAGAGATAGATTAGCGATATCCCCGACGGGTACGCAGTATTTT. Residues: CATSRDRLAISPTGTQYF.